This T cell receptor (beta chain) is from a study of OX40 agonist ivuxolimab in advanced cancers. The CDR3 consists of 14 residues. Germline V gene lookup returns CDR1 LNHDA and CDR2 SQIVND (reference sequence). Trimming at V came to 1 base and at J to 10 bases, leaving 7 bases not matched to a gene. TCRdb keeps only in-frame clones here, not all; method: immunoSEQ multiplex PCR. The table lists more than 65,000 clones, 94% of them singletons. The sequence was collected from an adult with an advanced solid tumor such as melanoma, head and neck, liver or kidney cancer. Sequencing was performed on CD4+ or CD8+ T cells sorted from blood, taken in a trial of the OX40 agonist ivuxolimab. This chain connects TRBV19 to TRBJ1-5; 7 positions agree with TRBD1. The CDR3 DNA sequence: TGTGCCAGTAGTATAGGGGCAGGGGGGGTACCCCAGCATTTT. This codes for CASSIGAGGVPQHF.